Below, 27 T cell receptor beta chains from the same sample are listed, as sequenced in a study of siplizumab effects on memory and regulatory T cells. Method: immunoSEQ multiplex PCR; TCRdb's copy keeps in-frame clones and lacks some. The sample comprises around 95,000 clones, more than 90% of which are singletons, and about 0.15% rests with the top ten. Material for sequencing was CD4+ T cells sorted from blood. These receptor sequences come from a human donor in good health.

CDR3 residues: CAHQPSGGAVEQFF. As DNA, the CDR3 is TGTGCCCACCAGCCCAGCGGGGGGGCGGTTGAGCAGTTCTTC. The V and J genes are TRBV2 and TRBJ2-1; 10 bases fit TRBD2. V lost 11 bases, J lost 9 bases, and 13 bases stayed unmatched. This CDR3 spans 14 amino acids. The germline V gene encodes CDR1 SNHLY and CDR2 FYNNEI.

The rearrangement joins TRBV7-2 to TRBJ1-1; D perhaps matches TRBD1 (6 bases). The CDR3 spans 16 residues. Germline V gene lookup returns CDR1 SGHTA and CDR2 FQGNSA. V lost 5 bases, J lost 2 bases, and 18 bases lay in between. The CDR3 nucleotides are TGTGCCAGCAGCCTACGTCTTCCGGGACAAAACACTGAAGCTTTCTTT. Translation: CASSLRLPGQNTEAFF.

This clone showed up just once. J is TRBJ1-1 and V is TRBV28, with D uncertain. V was clipped by 10 bases and J by 0 bases, with 12 bases between them. The CDR3 is made up of 13 amino acids. Germline loops: CDR1 MDHEN, CDR2 SYDVKM. The CDR3 spells CATGLGMNTEAFF. The DNA for the CDR3 is TGTGCCACTGGGTTGGGGATGAACACTGAAGCTTTCTTT.

This rearrangement joins TRBV12-5 to TRBJ1-2; D is undetermined. The V end lost 1 base, the J end lost 6 bases, and 21 bases lay between the germline ends. The CDR3 sequence is 17 residues long. The germline V gene encodes CDR1 LGHNT and CDR2 FRNRAP. CDR3 sequence reads: CASGLGSDRRTAHGYTF. The CDR3 DNA reads TGTGCTAGTGGTTTGGGAAGTGACCGTCGGACGGCTCATGGCTACACCTTC. Variable domain in full (rest from reference TRBV12-5 and TRBJ1-2): DARVTQTPRHKVTEMGQEVTMRCQPILGHNTVFWYRQTMMQGLELLAYFRNRAPLDDSGMPKDRFSAEMPDATLATLKIQPSEPRDSAVYFCASGLGSDRRTAHGYTFGSGTRLTVV.

The chain combines TRBV5-6 with TRBJ1-5, with D perhaps matching TRBD1 (6 bases). V was trimmed by 4 bases and J by 3 bases, leaving 14 bases between them. CDR1 and CDR2 (germline): SGHDT, YYEEEE. This CDR3 is 15 amino acids long. The chain's CDR3 is CASSLTGSDNQPQHF. CDR3 coding DNA: TGTGCCAGCAGCCTGACAGGCAGCGACAATCAGCCCCAGCATTTT.

This clone was picked up one time. The rearrangement joins TRBV12-5 to TRBJ1-2; no definite D call. The CDR3 runs to 13 residues. The germline V and J ends were trimmed by 3 bases and 4 bases, with 9 bases remaining between them. Germline CDR1 LGHNT, CDR2 FRNRAP. CDR3 amino acids: CASGLNSFYGYTF. DNA for the CDR3: TGTGCTAGTGGTTTAAACAGCTTCTATGGCTACACCTTC.

The chain combines TRBV28 with TRBJ1-5; 7 bases map to TRBD1. The CDR3 is 10 amino acids. With 5 bases clipped from V and 15 bases from J, the junction kept 4 bases outside the gene matches. Per germline, CDR1 MDHEN and CDR2 SYDVKM. The CDR3 sequence: CASSDRVRHF. CDR3 sequence (DNA): TGTGCCAGCAGTGACAGGGTGAGGCATTTT.

The gene calls are TRBV15 and TRBJ1-4; 10 bases line up with TRBD1. V lost 1 base and J lost 2; bases outside the gene matches: 1. The CDR3 is 16 residues long. Germline loops: CDR1 LNHNV, CDR2 YYDKDF (reference sequence). Here the CDR3 DNA reads TGTGCCACCAGCAGAGGGACAGGGGGGACTAATGAAAAACTGTTTTTT. The encoded protein is CATSRGTGGTNEKLFF.

The table lists this clone with a count of one. The rearrangement joins TRBV25-1 to TRBJ2-7, with D uncertain. Trimming removed 4 bases from V and 0 bases from J, with 10 bases in between. The CDR3 is 14 residues long. CDR1 is MGHDK and CDR2 is SYGVNS in the germline V gene. The CDR3 here is CASSGPISSYEQYF. CDR3 nucleotides: TGTGCCAGCAGTGGCCCTATAAGCTCCTACGAGCAGTACTTC.

The chain is built from TRBV5-1 and TRBJ1-2; D might be TRBD1 (6 bases). In germline, CDR1 is SGHRS, CDR2 YFSETQ. This CDR3 is 14 amino acids long. The ends were cut back, 4 bases at V and 8 bases at J, with 18 bases in the middle. The CDR3: CASSITPGEGGYTF. The CDR3 DNA is TGCGCCAGCAGCATTACCCCAGGGGAGGGCGGCTACACCTTC.

V is TRBV7-2 and J is TRBJ2-5; maybe TRBD2 (6 bases). The length of the CDR3 is 13 residues. Germline loops: CDR1 SGHTA, CDR2 FQGNSA. With 2 bases removed from V and 5 bases from J, the gap between germline ends came to 9 bases. As DNA, the CDR3 is TGTGCCAGCAGCTTACTAGCGCTGGAGACCCAGTACTTC. It is translated as CASSLLALETQYF.

V and J are TRBV6-1 and TRBJ2-3; D is ambiguous. The CDR3 length is 14 residues. Looked up from germline, CDR1 is MNHNS and CDR2 is SASEGT. Between the trimmed V and J ends, which lost 4 bases and 4 bases, there was a span of 12 bases. The CDR3 DNA is TGTGCCAGCAGTGCCAGCCGCAGGTCAGATACGCAGTATTTT. Translating it yields CASSASRRSDTQYF.

Only a few counts were recorded for this clone. The chain carries TRBV19 and TRBJ2-6; 7 bases are a match to TRBD1. Germline-derived CDR1 and CDR2 are LNHDA and SQIVND (reference sequence). There are 15 residues in the CDR3. J was trimmed by 2 bases and V by 4 bases; bases with no gene match: 2. The CDR3 region has the DNA TGTGCCAGTAGTAGCGACAGGGCTGGGGCCAACGTCCTGACTTTC. Translated, it gives CASSSDRAGANVLTF.

The chain combines TRBV6-1 with TRBJ1-2; tentative D call: TRBD1 (6 bases). Germline CDR1 and CDR2: MNHNS and SASEGT. V was pared by 1 base and J by 4 bases, with 13 bases between. This CDR3 contains 15 residues. CDR3 sequence reads: CASSEGPRGAYGYTF. CDR3 DNA: TGTGCCAGCAGTGAAGGGCCCAGGGGTGCCTATGGCTACACCTTC.

CDR3 residues: CASSSSAGITIYF. In DNA, the CDR3 is TGTGCCAGCAGCTCCTCGGCGGGTATTACCATATATTTT. The chain links TRBV6-1 to TRBJ1-3; D gene uncertain. Per germline, CDR1 MNHNS and CDR2 SASEGT. The CDR3 has 13 amino acids. The V end lost 6 bases, the J end lost 10 bases, and 16 bases lay between the germline ends.

This CDR3 reads CTAGGAETQYF. The CDR3 bases are TGCACCGCCGGGGGGGCCGAGACCCAGTACTTC. This sequence joins TRBV20-1 and TRBJ2-5; 8 bases match TRBD2. The germline gives CDR1 DFQATT, CDR2 SNEGSKA (reference sequence). This CDR3 spans 11 amino acids.

V and J are TRBV11-2 and TRBJ2-5; possibly TRBD1 for D (5 bases). In germline, CDR1 is SGHAT, CDR2 FQNNGV. The CDR3 length is 14 residues. V lost 6 bases, J lost 4 bases, and 15 bases lay in between. CDR3 amino acids: CASRTVLRGETQYF. In DNA form, the CDR3 reads TGTGCCAGCAGGACAGTTTTAAGAGGAGAGACCCAGTACTTC. Full variable domain (missing parts from reference TRBV11-2 and TRBJ2-5): EAGVAQSPRYKIIEKRQSVAFWCNPISGHATLYWYQQILGQGPKLLIQFQNNGVVDDSQLPKDRFSAERLKGVDSTLKIQPAKLEDSAVYLCASRTVLRGETQYFGPGTRLLVL.

The chain couples TRBV2 to TRBJ1-1; TRBD1 matches 7 bases. V was pared by 7 bases and J by 3 bases, with 11 bases of the junction left unmatched. The CDR3 is 15 amino acids. The germline gives CDR1 SNHLY, CDR2 FYNNEI. CDR3 coding DNA: TGTGCCAGCATGGCAGGGGGGCTCGGAGACACTGAAGCTTTCTTT. Translation: CASMAGGLGDTEAFF.

The chain is built from TRBV27 and TRBJ2-4, with a possible D match to TRBD1 (5 bases). Germline values: CDR1 MNHEY, CDR2 SMNVEV (reference sequence). This CDR3 region has 16 residues. Trimming shortened V by 5 bases and J by 0 bases, and 14 bases separated the two germline ends. The CDR3: CASSLLQGLAKNIQYF. The CDR3 DNA reads as TGTGCCAGCAGTCTTCTTCAGGGATTAGCCAAAAACATTCAGTACTTC.

The rearrangement uses TRBV18 and TRBJ1-1, with TRBD1 matching over 9 bases. Germline CDR1 reads KGHSH; CDR2 reads LQKENI. This CDR3 has 17 residues. After removal of 2 bases from V and 3 bases from J, the junction contained 10 bases not matched to a gene. CDR3 sequence (DNA): TGTGCCAGCTCACCATATGTCCTTCGACAGGGGGACACTGAAGCTTTCTTT. Encoded protein: CASSPYVLRQGDTEAFF.

This clone occurred a few times. V is TRBV9 and J is TRBJ2-3; unclear D gene. CDR1 is SGDLS, CDR2 YYNGEE, per germline. The CDR3 contains 13 residues. Trimming left V 1 base short and J 6 bases short, with 9 bases between. The CDR3 DNA follows: TGTGCCAGCAGCGTACTATTCAGTGATACGCAGTATTTT. Amino acid sequence: CASSVLFSDTQYF. Looking up the rest from reference TRBV9 and TRBJ2-3 gives the full variable domain: DSGVTQTPKHLITATGQRVTLRCSPRSGDLSVYWYQQSLDQGLQFLIQYYNGEERAKGNILERFSAQQFPDLHSELNLSSLELGDSALYFCASSVLFSDTQYFGPGTRLTVL.

This clone was observed a single time. The J gene is TRBJ1-5, the V gene TRBV19, with D tentatively TRBD1 (5 bases). The CDR3 is 12 residues long. V was shortened by 6 bases and J by 7 bases, with 10 bases between the two germline ends. CDR1 is LNHDA, CDR2 SQIVND, per germline (reference sequence). The CDR3 DNA reads TGTGCCAGTAGAATCCAGGGACAGCCCCAGCATTTT. Amino acid sequence: CASRIQGQPQHF.

This sequence joins TRBV7-6 and TRBJ1-4; D ambiguous. Germline assignment: CDR1 SGHVS and CDR2 FNYEAQ. Trimming cost V 4 bases and J 11 bases, with 8 bases left between them. The CDR3 runs to 11 residues. CDR3 coding DNA: TGTGCCAGCAGCTCGTTGGGGAAACTGTTTTTT. This translates into CASSSLGKLFF.

The V call is TRBV30, the J call TRBJ1-5, with D possibly being TRBD1 (6 bases). Trimming took 2 bases from V and 2 from J, leaving 10 bases between them. Germline V gene data show CDR1 as GTSNPN and CDR2 as SVGIG (reference sequence). The CDR3 sequence is 14 residues long. In DNA form, the CDR3 reads TGTGCCTGGAGTAGGGGGGCCGGCAATCAGCCCCAGCATTTT. This translates into CAWSRGAGNQPQHF.

The rearrangement joins TRBV6-1 to TRBJ2-3, with D maybe TRBD2 (7 bases). Deletions cut 1 base from V and 6 bases from J, with 20 bases between. In germline, CDR1 is MNHNS, CDR2 SASEGT. This CDR3 comprises 17 residues. The CDR3 here is CASSEEEGGLGPDTQYF. DNA for the CDR3: TGTGCCAGCAGTGAAGAGGAGGGGGGGCTCGGACCTGATACGCAGTATTTT.

V usage is TRBV5-1 and J usage is TRBJ1-1; 7 bases are shared with TRBD1. The CDR3 covers 15 residues. Germline loops: CDR1 SGHRS, CDR2 YFSETQ. The ends lost 0 bases at V and 0 bases at J; junction bases unmatched: 2. CDR3 protein: CASSLAGGMNTEAFF. CDR3 coding DNA: TGCGCCAGCAGCTTGGCAGGGGGTATGAACACTGAAGCTTTCTTT.

CDR3 DNA: TGTGCCAGTAGTACCGGCGGTTTAGAGCGGGGGGCCTACGAGCAGTACTTC. This gives the protein CASSTGGLERGAYEQYF. This chain connects TRBV19 to TRBJ2-7, with TRBD2 matching 9 bases. The CDR3 runs to 17 residues. Trimming took 4 bases from V and 2 from J; bases not matched to a gene: 12. Germline values: CDR1 LNHDA, CDR2 SQIVND (reference sequence).